Listed below are T cell receptor beta chains from one sample, sequenced in a study of high-grade serous ovarian cancer treatment subgroups. Generated by immunoSEQ multiplex PCR, the TCRdb table keeps only in-frame clones and is missing some. The sample has 7,600 or so clones; roughly 79% are singletons. Sequences were obtained from tumor tissue. Receptors were obtained from a human donor with high-grade serous ovarian cancer. The CDR3 runs from the conserved cysteine through the conserved F or W. D genes are given only for firm matches. Clone size is stated in some rows and not others, as once, few, many or a class when expanded.

j_gene	d_gene	v_gene	abundance	len	CDR3aa	CDR3nt
TRBJ1-6	-	TRBV11-2	-	15	CASSPGTAYNSPLHF	TGTGCCAGCAGCCCAGGGACTGCCTATAATTCACCCCTCCACTTT
TRBJ2-7	TRBD1	TRBV5-8	-	18	CASSWDRGRGTGPYEQYF	TGTGCCAGCAGCTGGGACAGGGGGCGCGGAACTGGGCCTTACGAGCAGTACTTC
TRBJ2-7	-	TRBV7-8	-	13	CATSAESSYEQYF	TGTGCCACCTCGGCAGAGAGCTCCTACGAGCAGTACTTC
TRBJ1-2	-	TRBV7-2	-	14	CASSGGAEHYGYTF	TGTGCCAGCAGCGGGGGAGCAGAGCACTATGGCTACACCTTC
TRBJ1-3	TRBD1	TRBV6-6	-	15	CASSIGTVSGNTIYF	TGTGCCAGCAGTATAGGGACAGTCTCTGGAAACACCATATATTTT
TRBJ2-7	-	TRBV15	large	14	CATSRVQGRDEQYF	TGTGCCACCAGCAGAGTACAGGGTAGGGACGAGCAGTACTTC
TRBJ2-3	-	TRBV11-2	-	15	CASSPGQFITDTQYF	TGTGCCAGCAGCCCCGGACAGTTTATCACAGATACGCAGTATTTT
TRBJ2-1	-	TRBV9	-	14	CASNVGSSYNEQFF	TGTGCCAGCAATGTGGGGTCCTCCTACAATGAGCAGTTCTTC
TRBJ2-7	-	TRBV5-6	few	11	CASSSGDEQYF	TGTGCCAGCAGCTCAGGGGACGAGCAGTACTTC
TRBJ1-3	-	TRBV30	-	14	CAWTGQHGGNTIYF	TGTGCCTGGACTGGACAACATGGGGGGAACACCATATATTTT
TRBJ2-1	-	TRBV10-2	-	16	CASRDGRKSSYNEQFF	TGCGCCAGCAGGGACGGACGAAAAAGCTCCTACAATGAGCAGTTCTTC
TRBJ1-2	-	TRBV15	-	11	CATSGYKGYTF	TGTGCCACCAGCGGTTATAAGGGCTACACCTTC
TRBJ2-7	TRBD2	TRBV5-1	few	15	CASSVSIAGAYEQYF	TGCGCCAGCAGCGTGTCGATAGCGGGAGCGTACGAGCAGTACTTC
TRBJ2-7	TRBD2	TRBV11-1	few	16	CASSLIGASGLYEQYF	TGTGCCAGCAGCCTCATAGGTGCTAGCGGGCTCTACGAGCAGTACTTC
TRBJ2-1	TRBD1	TRBV27	-	13	CASSDDRGHEQFF	TGTGCCAGCAGCGACGACAGGGGGCATGAGCAGTTCTTC
TRBJ1-2	-	TRBV5-6	-	12	CASSPILGGYTF	TGTGCCAGCAGCCCGATCCTCGGGGGCTACACCTTC
TRBJ2-1	TRBD1	TRBV11-2	-	16	CASSQRTGSSYNEQFF	TGTGCCAGCAGCCAAAGGACAGGGAGCTCCTACAATGAGCAGTTCTTC
TRBJ2-6	-	TRBV7-9	-	15	CASSFTGFGANVLTF	TGTGCCAGCAGCTTTACAGGGTTTGGGGCCAACGTCCTGACTTTC
TRBJ2-7	TRBD1	TRBV7-3	-	15	CASRSTGTGGDEQYF	TGTGCCAGCAGATCTACCGGGACAGGGGGCGACGAGCAGTACTTC
TRBJ2-6	-	TRBV2	-	15	CASRPRYSGANVLTF	TGTGCCAGCAGACCCAGATATAGTGGGGCCAACGTCCTGACTTTC
TRBJ2-4	-	TRBV5-6	-	13	CASSLGAWNIQYF	TGTGCCAGCAGCTTGGGGGCATGGAACATTCAGTACTTC
TRBJ2-2	-	TRBV7-3	few	14	CASSLTGNTGELFF	TGTGCCAGCAGCTTAACAGGGAACACCGGGGAGCTGTTTTTT
TRBJ2-1	TRBD2	TRBV5-6	once	16	CASSLVGSGVYNEQFF	TGTGCCAGCAGCTTGGTTGGTAGCGGGGTATACAATGAGCAGTTCTTC
TRBJ2-7	-	TRBV10-3	-	13	CAIGQGMGDEQYF	TGTGCCATCGGCCAGGGAATGGGCGACGAGCAGTACTTC